This TCR beta chain was recovered during a study of T-cell memory formation after mild COVID-19. Points from the study as a whole: CD4/CD8 balance characterized clones contracting day 15 to 85, and CD4+ skew characterized later expanders. The study found contracting CD4+ clones mainly in CM and EM and contracting CD8+ clones in EMRA.

In its sample, this clonotype was seen many times. As yet, its antigen is unknown. The CDR3 is 14 residues long. J lost 5 bases, V lost 4 bases, and 6 bases had no gene match. From germline, CDR1 is SGHRS and CDR2 YFSETQ. 5'RACE, which relied on constant-segment primers, yielded TCR alpha and TCR beta cDNA libraries carrying sample barcodes and UMIs. TCRdb used MiXCR to reprocess the 5' RACE reads, holding one entry per CDR3 protein. The sample shows hundreds of thousands of distinct CDR3 sequences, approximately 19% of them seen only once. Source material: PBMCs or a T cell subset sorted from them (not recorded which). The chain employs TRBV5-1 and TRBJ1-5; 7 nucleotides line up with TRBD1. The TCR sequence derives from a man between 18 and 35 years old who had mild COVID-19 (a few samples of this study predate the infection). Cell type and time point are not known. CDR3: CASSQWTGDQPQHF. The CDR3 DNA reads as TGCGCCAGCAGCCAGTGGACAGGCGATCAGCCCCAGCATTTT. The whole variable domain, remainder taken from reference TRBV5-1 and TRBJ1-5, is KAGVTQTPRYLIKTRGQQVTLSCSPISGHRSVSWYQQTPGQGLQFLFEYFSETQRNKGNFPGRFSGRQFSNSRSEMNVSTLELGDSALYLCASSQWTGDQPQHFGDGTRLSIL.